The 28 T cell receptor beta chains listed next were all sequenced from one sample in a study of cytomegalovirus exposure and HLA in healthy donors. Researchers ran the PCR with 60 Vbeta and 13 Jbeta primers. Sequencing was performed with immunoSEQ multiplex PCR; in TCRdb, only in-frame clones are kept and a portion is missing. The data show tens of thousands of clones, roughly 78% seen once. Sequenced: PBMCs. The receptors derive from a woman between 35 and 50 years old in good health and CMV-seropositive.

The V and J genes are TRBV9 and TRBJ2-3; TRBD2 matches at 7 bases. V gave up 0 bases and J gave up 0 bases; unmatched junction bases: 4. CDR1 and CDR2 (germline): SGDLS, YYNGEE. CDR3 length equals 16 residues. CDR3 loop: CASSVGLAASTDTQYF. CDR3 DNA: TGTGCCAGCAGCGTAGGCCTAGCGGCAAGCACAGATACGCAGTATTTT.

This clone was counted only a few times. The J gene is TRBJ2-3, the V gene TRBV5-1; TRBD2 matches at 8 bases. The germline CDR1 and CDR2 sequences are SGHRS and YFSETQ. The V and J ends lost 1 base and 2 bases, in that order; junction bases with no gene match: 3. The CDR3 has 15 residues. DNA of the CDR3: TGCGCCAGCAGCTTGCAACTAGCGGACACAGATACGCAGTATTTT. The encoded protein is CASSLQLADTDTQYF.

The J gene is TRBJ2-7, the V gene TRBV19, with 9 bases fitting TRBD2. The length of the CDR3 is 15 residues. J gave up 6 bases and V 6 bases, and 12 bases lay outside the gene matches. Per the germline V gene, CDR1 is LNHDA and CDR2 is SQIVND (reference sequence). This chain's CDR3 is CASRYAIAGVFEQYF. In nucleotides, the CDR3 is TGTGCCAGTAGGTATGCTATAGCGGGGGTGTTCGAGCAGTACTTC.

This clone was found once. The chain links TRBV5-4 to TRBJ2-7; a possible D gene is TRBD1 (6 bases). From germline, CDR1 is SGHNT and CDR2 YYREEE (reference sequence). This CDR3 comprises 16 residues. Between the trimmed V and J ends, which lost 0 bases and 0 bases, there was a span of 13 bases. CDR3 protein: CASSLAGTSNSYEQYF. CDR3 bases: TGTGCCAGCAGCTTGGCCGGGACATCAAACTCCTACGAGCAGTACTTC.

This clone was detected a few times. The chain uses TRBV15 and TRBJ1-2; 7 bases align to TRBD1. Losses at the gene ends were 0 bases for V and 14 bases for J; bases not matched to a gene: 12. Germline CDR1 reads LNHNV; CDR2 reads YYDKDF (reference sequence). The CDR3 length is 14 residues. This chain's CDR3 is CATSRDLHRGERTF. DNA of the CDR3: TGTGCCACCAGCAGAGATCTACACAGGGGCGAAAGAACCTTC.

The chain combines TRBV25-1 with TRBJ2-5; 8 positions match TRBD1. The CDR3 spans 15 residues. J lost 5 bases, V lost 2 bases, and 7 bases had no gene match. The germline CDR1 and CDR2 sequences are MGHDK and SYGVNS. CDR3 sequence: CASSEHDRGSETQYF. CDR3 coding DNA: TGTGCCAGCAGTGAACACGACAGGGGAAGCGAGACCCAGTACTTC.

V is TRBV19 and J is TRBJ1-1; TRBD1 matches at 9 bases. Germline V CDR1 and CDR2: LNHDA, SQIVND (reference sequence). V dropped 4 bases and J dropped 1; count of bases not matched to a gene: 10. The CDR3 spans 17 residues. CDR3 protein: CASSRGQGGRRNTEAFF. DNA of the CDR3: TGTGCCAGTAGTAGGGGACAGGGCGGAAGGCGGAACACTGAAGCTTTCTTT.

The chain has TRBV2 and TRBJ2-5, with 8 nucleotides matching TRBD2. Germline V lookup: CDR1 SNHLY, CDR2 FYNNEI. J was trimmed by 5 bases and V by 0 bases; bases with no gene match: 8. The CDR3 covers 16 residues. This chain's CDR3 is CASSEARTGGVETQYF. The DNA for the CDR3 is TGTGCCAGCAGTGAAGCTAGGACGGGGGGGGTGGAGACCCAGTACTTC.

Concerning this clone: The same CDR3 also results from other DNA sequences found in this sample. The chain carries TRBV9 and TRBJ1-1; 8 positions agree with TRBD1. CDR3 length: 14 residues. The V and J ends lost 5 bases and 1 base, in that order; junction bases with no gene match: 4. CDR1 is SGDLS and CDR2 is YYNGEE in the germline V gene. The CDR3 DNA reads as TGTGCCAGCAGTCAGCAGGGGGCGAACACTGAAGCTTTCTTT. Translation gives CASSQQGANTEAFF. Variable domain in full (rest from reference TRBV9 and TRBJ1-1): DSGVTQTPKHLITATGQRVTLRCSPRSGDLSVYWYQQSLDQGLQFLIQYYNGEERAKGNILERFSAQQFPDLHSELNLSSLELGDSALYFCASSQQGANTEAFFGQGTRLTVV.

The chain has TRBV4-2 and TRBJ1-1, with D perhaps matching TRBD1 (6 bases). V lost 6 bases, J lost 3 bases, and 17 bases lay in between. Germline CDR1 is LGHNA and CDR2 is YNFKEQ. CDR3 length: 15 amino acids. The CDR3 nucleotides are TGTGCCAGCAGTCCAGCCGGGGGGCGGGACACTGAAGCTTTCTTT. Translation: CASSPAGGRDTEAFF.

J is TRBJ2-3 and V is TRBV20-1; D remains ambiguous. The V end lost 5 bases, the J end lost 2 bases, and 5 bases lay between the germline ends. This CDR3 spans 11 amino acids. CDR1 and CDR2 from the germline V gene are DFQATT and SNEGSKA (reference sequence). For the CDR3, the DNA is TGCAGTGCTGTACACACAGATACGCAGTATTTT. This encodes CSAVHTDTQYF.

The chain joins TRBV5-1 to TRBJ1-1; maybe TRBD1 (6 bases). In germline, CDR1 is SGHRS, CDR2 YFSETQ. V lost 5 bases to trimming and J lost 5 bases, with 19 bases between them. The CDR3 runs to 15 residues. The CDR3 DNA sequence: TGCGCCAGCAGTGAAGGAACAGGGCAGTTGACTGAAGCTTTCTTT. Protein: CASSEGTGQLTEAFF.

The rearrangement uses TRBV6-5 and TRBJ2-3, with TRBD2 matching 8 bases. The germline CDR1 and CDR2 sequences are MNHEY and SVGAGI. This CDR3 is 15 amino acids long. The V gene end was trimmed by 7 bases and the J gene end by 0 bases; junction bases not matched to a gene: 6. CDR3 residues: CASTRGGASTDTQYF. The CDR3 DNA is TGTGCCAGCACCCGGGGGGGGGCGAGCACAGATACGCAGTATTTT.

This sequence joins TRBV6-1 and TRBJ2-7; TRBD2 is a possible D gene (5 bases). V shed 3 bases and J shed 0 bases, with 12 bases lying between them. The CDR3 has 15 residues. CDR1 and CDR2 from the germline V gene are MNHNS and SASEGT. CDR3 bases: TGTGCCAGCAGTGAGCCGGGGTTTAGCTCCTACGAGCAGTACTTC. Translated: CASSEPGFSSYEQYF.

This clone was seen more than once but under ten times. J is TRBJ2-5 and V is TRBV2, with 11 bases matching TRBD2. V gave up 5 bases and J gave up 5 bases; unmatched junction bases: 7. This CDR3 contains 15 residues. The germline gives CDR1 SNHLY, CDR2 FYNNEI. CDR3 in amino acids: CASSTQASGGETQYF. DNA of the CDR3: TGTGCCAGCAGTACCCAGGCTAGCGGGGGGGAGACCCAGTACTTC.

The chain couples TRBV19 to TRBJ1-6; D gene unclear. V lost 0 bases, J lost 10 bases, and 10 bases lay in between. Germline CDR1 LNHDA, CDR2 SQIVND (reference sequence). There are 14 residues in the CDR3. The CDR3 DNA follows: TGTGCCAGTAGTATAGATCGTGGCGGGTCACCCCTCCACTTT. It specifies CASSIDRGGSPLHF.

The rearrangement links TRBV5-8 to TRBJ1-1, with 8 bases aligning to TRBD1. Germline CDR1 SGHTS, CDR2 YDEGEE. The J segment lost 5 bases and the V segment lost 6 bases, leaving 12 bases of the junction unmatched. The CDR3 sequence is 15 residues long. The CDR3 spells CASTLRTGRGTEAFF. CDR3 sequence (DNA): TGTGCCAGCACCCTCAGGACAGGGAGGGGAACTGAAGCTTTCTTT.

This chain connects TRBV4-2 to TRBJ1-5, with 9 positions matching TRBD1. The CDR3 loop spans 14 amino acids. The junction had 4 bases not matched to a gene; V was cut back by 4 bases and J by 6 bases. The V gene's germline CDR1 is LGHNA and CDR2 YNFKEQ. The CDR3 DNA is TGTGCCAGCAGCCCCGGACAGGGGAGTCAGCCCCAGCATTTT. Translation gives CASSPGQGSQPQHF.

J is TRBJ2-4 and V is TRBV4-2; maybe TRBD2 (6 bases). Germline loops: CDR1 LGHNA, CDR2 YNFKEQ. Between the trimmed V and J ends, which lost 1 base and 0 bases, there was a span of 16 bases. There are 18 residues in the CDR3. CDR3 DNA sequence: TGTGCCAGCAGCCAAGGGGACTGGGGGGAGTTAGCCAAAAACATTCAGTACTTC. It translates to CASSQGDWGELAKNIQYF.

V usage is TRBV4-2 and J usage is TRBJ1-2, with 9 bases lining up with TRBD1. V was pared by 4 bases and J by 5 bases, with 23 bases of the junction left unmatched. The CDR3 is 20 amino acids. The V gene's germline CDR1 is LGHNA and CDR2 YNFKEQ. The CDR3: CASSRPPGGTGPPKTYGYTF. Here the CDR3 DNA reads TGTGCCAGCAGCCGACCCCCTGGGGGGACAGGGCCCCCGAAGACTTATGGCTACACCTTC.

Only a few counts were recorded for this clone. The chain employs TRBV5-4 and TRBJ2-3, with TRBD1 identical over 8 bases. CDR3 size: 17 residues. The V gene end was trimmed by 4 bases and the J gene end by 1 base; junction bases not matched to a gene: 11. The germline CDR1 and CDR2 sequences are SGHNT and YYREEE (reference sequence). CDR3 protein: CASSPVAPGQGTDTQYF. CDR3 DNA: TGTGCCAGCAGCCCGGTCGCGCCGGGACAGGGCACAGATACGCAGTATTTT.

This clone was counted only a few times. CDR3 protein: CASSPRVEGPEAFF. CDR3 in DNA: TGTGCCAGCTCACCCAGGGTCGAAGGCCCTGAAGCTTTCTTT. The J gene is TRBJ1-1, the V gene TRBV18; D is perhaps TRBD1 (5 bases). V shed 3 bases and J shed 6 bases, with 14 bases lying between them. Germline V lookup: CDR1 KGHSH, CDR2 LQKENI. The CDR3 extends over 14 amino acids.

The rearrangement uses TRBV5-1 and TRBJ2-2; 9 nucleotides match TRBD2. J gave up 6 bases and V 4 bases, and 10 bases lay outside the gene matches. The germline V gene encodes CDR1 SGHRS and CDR2 YFSETQ. The CDR3 length is 16 residues. CDR3: CASSGGSGGLSGELFF. CDR3 DNA sequence: TGCGCCAGCAGCGGAGGGAGCGGGGGGCTCTCCGGGGAGCTGTTTTTT. The full variable domain, with the rest looked up from reference TRBV5-1 and TRBJ2-2, is KAGVTQTPRYLIKTRGQQVTLSCSPISGHRSVSWYQQTPGQGLQFLFEYFSETQRNKGNFPGRFSGRQFSNSRSEMNVSTLELGDSALYLCASSGGSGGLSGELFFGEGSRLTVL.

The V and J genes are TRBV2 and TRBJ1-2; D may be TRBD1 (5 bases). Germline lookup yields CDR1 SNHLY and CDR2 FYNNEI. Trimming took 3 bases from V and 3 from J, leaving 5 bases between them. The CDR3 covers 12 residues. In DNA, the CDR3 is TGTGCCAGCAGTGACAGGGACTATGGCTACACCTTC. It codes for CASSDRDYGYTF.

The chain uses TRBV12-5 and TRBJ1-2; a possible D gene is TRBD1 (6 bases). Germline values: CDR1 LGHNT, CDR2 FRNRAP. V was clipped by 1 base and J by 4 bases, with 13 bases between them. This CDR3 comprises 15 residues. CDR3 region: CASGLDTGKVYGYTF. In DNA, the CDR3 is TGTGCTAGTGGTTTGGATACAGGGAAGGTCTATGGCTACACCTTC.

The chain uses TRBV7-9 and TRBJ1-3, with D hard to call. The germline gives CDR1 SEHNR, CDR2 FQNEAQ (reference sequence). V gave up 5 bases and J gave up 6 bases, with 23 bases separating them. The CDR3 loop spans 17 amino acids. The CDR3 is CASSDITGNVGENTIYF. CDR3 DNA: TGTGCCAGCAGCGACATCACCGGGAATGTGGGTGAAAACACCATATATTTT.

V and J are TRBV15 and TRBJ1-2, with D possibly being TRBD1 (5 bases). CDR1 is LNHNV and CDR2 is YYDKDF in the germline V gene (reference sequence). This CDR3 has 17 residues. Trimming removed 0 bases from V and 4 bases from J, with 18 bases in between. CDR3 DNA: TGTGCCACCAGCAGAGACCGTGGGGGGGTAGGCGCCTATGGCTACACCTTC. This sequence encodes CATSRDRGGVGAYGYTF.

Note on this clone: One end of the junction fails to match germline, which may point to a read error. The chain joins TRBV4-1 to TRBJ1-2, with D unresolved. Germline CDR1 is MGHRA and CDR2 is YSYEKL. CDR3 length equals 16 residues. The CDR3 DNA reads as TGCGCCAGCACCCAAAAGGTAGAAGGCGGTAGCTATGGCTACACCTTC. This translates into CASTQKVEGGSYGYTF.